This section outlines one T cell receptor beta chain sequence together with its context. As yet, its antigen is unknown. This record belongs to a study of CD8+CD57+ T cells in acquired aplastic anemia. The TCR beta profiling, which covered VDJ combination and CDR3 sequence, was carried out using genomic DNA as the template. TCRdb reprocessed the reads with MiXCR, giving one entry per CDR3 protein. The sample lists roughly 300,000 distinct CDR3 sequences; approximately 57% were seen once. CDR1 and CDR2 (germline): DFQATT, SNEGSKA (reference sequence). V dropped 2 bases and J dropped 1; count of bases not matched to a gene: 6. This CDR3 comprises 16 residues. Study-level points and caveats: Comparison of patients with controls identified roughly 30 shared CD8+ CDR3 sequences. CD8+ Simpson's diversity did not differ significantly between patients and controls.

The receptor comes from a human donor with severe aplastic anemia or a healthy control (not recorded which). The V call is TRBV20-1, the J call TRBJ2-1, with 9 bases that match TRBD2. Sequencing input: sorted CD4+, CD8+, or CD8+CD57+ T cells (not recorded which) from PBMCs. CDR3 protein: CSARFSGSESYNEQFF. In DNA form, the CDR3 reads TGCAGTGCTAGATTTAGCGGGAGCGAATCCTACAATGAGCAGTTCTTC.